Listed here are 4 T cell receptor beta chains from one sample, sequenced in a study of tumor-infiltrating lymphocytes in primary liver carcinoma (dated by TCRdb to between 2016 and 2019). Without any cell sorting, total RNA and DNA were co-extracted from approximately 20-30 mg of bulk tissue using the AllPrep DNA/RNA mini kit. Sequencing was performed on an Illumina HiSeq 2500. Using a constant-region primer and ProtoScript II reverse transcriptase, TCRbeta-specific cDNA was reverse-transcribed from roughly 460 ng total RNA. The TCRbeta libraries were prepared through three rounds of nested multiplex PCR following a slightly modified ARM-PCR procedure. Multiplex TRBV1-TRBV30 forward primers and a Cbeta reverse primer were used in the first two PCR rounds, each of which was run for approximately 10 cycles. In-frame beta chains were kept once TCRdb had trimmed the public reads at Q25 with fastp and called clones with MiXCR. Records with the same CDR3 protein are collapsed into one entry carrying the most frequent genes and DNA. For this sample the table gives roughly 100,000 distinct CDR3 sequences, of which around two thirds were detected only once. 10% to 15% of the sample lies in the top ten.

The sequencing input was liver tumor tissue from sampling region 2. The sample's cell subset or site label is to be understood as: tumor region T2, inferior pole. The receptors derive from a woman aged 55 to 70 with primary liver carcinoma and hepatitis B virus infection.

As to this clonotype: Germline and junction disagree at one end, which may indicate a read error. This chain joins TRBV7-9 and TRBJ2-7; TRBD2 might be the D (6 bases). Germline CDR1 SEHNR, CDR2 FQNEAQ (reference sequence). This CDR3 has 14 amino acids. Here the CDR3 reads CASTRRLDGREQHF. For the CDR3, the DNA is TGTGCCAGCACCCGGAGACTAGATGGTCGCGAGCAGCACTTC.

This clonotype was counted a few times. The chain couples TRBV28 to TRBJ2-1, with 8 bases lining up with TRBD1. Germline loops: CDR1 MDHEN, CDR2 SYDVKM. The V gene end was trimmed by 5 bases and the J gene end by 1 base; junction bases not matched to a gene: 7. This CDR3 comprises 16 residues. The CDR3 sequence: CASSTRGRGSYNEQFF. The CDR3 bases are TGTGCCAGCAGTACCAGGGGGCGAGGATCCTACAATGAGCAGTTCTTC.

The table lists this clonotype with a count of one. This sequence joins TRBV7-8 and TRBJ1-5; perhaps TRBD1 as D (5 bases). Germline V lookup: CDR1 SGHVS, CDR2 FQNEAQ. This CDR3 region has 15 residues. V lost 5 bases and J lost 4, with 15 bases in between. In DNA form, the CDR3 reads TGTGCCAGCAGCCATGCGGGGCCAATTAATCAGCCCCAGCATTTT. Translation gives CASSHAGPINQPQHF.

The V and J genes are TRBV30 and TRBJ2-2, with TRBD2 matching 7 bases. This CDR3 comprises 14 residues. The V segment lost 7 bases and the J segment 6 bases; nucleotides outside the gene matches: 11. Per the germline V gene, CDR1 is GTSNPN and CDR2 is SVGIG (reference sequence). In nucleotides, the CDR3 is TGTGCCTCAAGTTCAGGGCTAGCGGCCGGGGAGCTGTTTTTT. It encodes CASSSGLAAGELFF.